These 29 T cell receptor beta chains were all obtained from the same sample, sequenced in a study of blood T cell repertoires in COVID-19. Some clones are missing from TCRdb's copy, which holds only in-frame ones; the method was immunoSEQ multiplex PCR. The sample shows approximately 270,000 clones, 80% to 90% of them seen only once. Sample: peripheral blood. These receptors were collected from a woman between 65 and 79 years old with acute or convalescent COVID-19.

A few counts support this clone. The chain is built from TRBV27 and TRBJ2-3; D uncertain. V was pared by 2 bases and J by 8 bases, with 11 bases between. The germline CDR1 and CDR2 sequences are MNHEY and SMNVEV (reference sequence). CDR3 size: 13 residues. For the CDR3, the DNA is TGTGCCAGCAGTTTAGAGAGTTTCGGTACGCAGTATTTT. Translated, it gives CASSLESFGTQYF.

The genes are TRBV5-1 and TRBJ1-1; D is perhaps TRBD1 (6 bases). Germline V gene data show CDR1 as SGHRS and CDR2 as YFSETQ. The V end lost 3 bases, the J end lost 5 bases, and 14 bases lay between the germline ends. The CDR3 is made up of 14 amino acids. The chain's CDR3 is CASSYPQGTTEAFF. The CDR3 bases are TGCGCCAGCAGCTACCCACAGGGTACAACTGAAGCTTTCTTT.

This clone is a singleton in its sample. This sequence joins TRBV19 and TRBJ1-2; 9 bases fit TRBD1. Losses at the gene ends were 6 bases for V and 6 bases for J; bases not matched to a gene: 5. The CDR3 length is 13 residues. The V gene's germline CDR1 is LNHDA and CDR2 SQIVND (reference sequence). The CDR3 protein is CASSAGQGDGYTF. CDR3 DNA: TGTGCCAGTAGCGCGGGACAGGGAGATGGCTACACCTTC.

The chain joins TRBV5-4 to TRBJ1-2; TRBD1 aligns across 10 bases. The CDR3 covers 17 residues. CDR1 and CDR2 from the germline V gene are SGHNT and YYREEE (reference sequence). The V and J ends lost 3 bases and 5 bases, in that order; junction bases with no gene match: 13. The CDR3 DNA sequence: TGTGCCAGCAGCTCGGGACAGGGGAGGGCGAGGGGTTATGGCTACACCTTC. This gives the protein CASSSGQGRARGYGYTF.

The CDR3 sequence is CASSSRYGELFF. Written as DNA, the CDR3 is TGTGCCAGCAGCTCGCGTTACGGGGAGCTGTTTTTT. The chain is built from TRBV5-6 and TRBJ2-2, with D unresolved. From germline, CDR1 is SGHDT and CDR2 YYEEEE. The V gene lost 3 bases and the J gene lost 7 bases, with 7 bases spanning the gap. The CDR3 runs 12 residues.

The V gene is TRBV5-1, the J gene TRBJ2-1; D gene ambiguous. CDR1 and CDR2 from the germline V gene are SGHRS and YFSETQ. The CDR3 totals 16 residues. V lost 0 bases and J lost 8, with 18 bases in between. The CDR3 bases are TGCGCCAGCAGCTTGGTTGGCCTTAATGTCCTGGATGAGCAGTTCTTC. This translates into CASSLVGLNVLDEQFF.

This clone was seen only once. The gene calls are TRBV11-3 and TRBJ2-6, with TRBD1 identical over 8 bases. Germline trimming cut 3 bases from V and 0 bases from J; bases unmatched to any gene: 10. This CDR3 comprises 19 residues. The V gene's germline CDR1 is SGHNT and CDR2 YENEEA. The CDR3, as DNA: TGTGCCAGCAGCTTTTCCGGGGCAGGGGGCCCCTCTGGGGCCAACGTCCTGACTTTC. Its protein is CASSFSGAGGPSGANVLTF.

V and J are TRBV5-6 and TRBJ2-3; D not certain. The V and J ends lost 1 base and 4 bases respectively, with 10 bases between them. Germline lookup yields CDR1 SGHDT and CDR2 YYEEEE. The CDR3 sequence is 14 residues long. As DNA, the CDR3 is TGTGCCAGCAGCTTGTACAGCCAGGCAGATACGCAGTATTTT. Translating gives CASSLYSQADTQYF. Full variable domain (missing parts from reference TRBV5-6 and TRBJ2-3): DAGVTQSPTHLIKTRGQQVTLRCSPKSGHDTVSWYQQALGQGPQFIFQYYEEEERQRGNFPDRFSGHQFPNYSSELNVNALLLGDSALYLCASSLYSQADTQYFGPGTRLTVL.

The rearrangement uses TRBV3-1 (or the pseudogene TRBV3-2) and TRBJ2-5, with 8 bases identical to TRBD2. Germline CDR1 LGHDT, CDR2 YNNKEL (reference sequence). After removal of 4 bases from V and 4 bases from J, the junction contained 11 bases not matched to a gene. This CDR3 is built from 16 residues. CDR3 sequence: CASSPGTSGAPETQYF. The DNA for the CDR3 is TGTGCCAGCAGCCCCGGGACTAGTGGTGCCCCAGAGACCCAGTACTTC.

V usage is TRBV19 and J usage is TRBJ1-2; D is undetermined. V was clipped by 3 bases and J by 1 base, with 6 bases between them. Looked up from germline, CDR1 is LNHDA and CDR2 is SQIVND (reference sequence). The CDR3 runs to 13 residues. The CDR3 loop reads CASSIGRNYGYTF. The CDR3 DNA is TGTGCCAGTAGTATTGGCCGTAACTATGGCTACACCTTC.

Regarding this clone: The identical CDR3 is also encoded by other nucleotide sequences in the sample. The chain links TRBV6-5 to TRBJ1-2; D not certain. V shed 2 bases and J shed 3 bases, with 7 bases lying between them. CDR1 MNHEY and CDR2 SVGAGI come from the germline V gene. CDR3 length: 13 amino acids. The CDR3 DNA sequence: TGTGCCAGCAGTTACGGAGCGGACTATGGCTACACCTTC. Its protein product is CASSYGADYGYTF.

The chain combines TRBV6-6 with TRBJ2-1, with D possibly being TRBD1 (6 bases). Germline CDR1 reads MNHNY; CDR2 reads SVGAGI (reference sequence). Trimming cost V 0 bases and J 3 bases, with 12 bases left between them. CDR3 size: 16 residues. This CDR3 is CASSYSGQLYYNEQFF. The DNA of the CDR3 is TGTGCCAGCAGTTACTCTGGACAGTTGTACTACAATGAGCAGTTCTTC.

The rearrangement links TRBV30 to TRBJ2-1, with D possibly matching TRBD1 (5 bases). The CDR3 totals 14 residues. V lost 7 bases, J lost 5 bases, and 18 bases lay in between. In germline, CDR1 is GTSNPN, CDR2 SVGIG (reference sequence). CDR3 bases: TGTGCCTCCCCAGGGCCTAATCTCGACAATGAGCAGTTCTTC. It yields the protein CASPGPNLDNEQFF.

The rearrangement uses TRBV5-1 and TRBJ2-7; 9 bases line up with TRBD1. Germline assignment: CDR1 SGHRS and CDR2 YFSETQ. Trimming at V came to 1 base and at J to 5 bases, leaving 7 bases not matched to a gene. CDR3 length: 15 residues. The CDR3 is CASSLPGTGHDEQYF. As DNA, the CDR3 is TGCGCCAGCAGCTTGCCCGGGACAGGGCACGACGAGCAGTACTTC.

The chain recombines TRBV7-6 with TRBJ1-1; weak D call: TRBD1 (5 bases). The CDR3 extends over 13 amino acids. CDR1 is SGHVS and CDR2 is FNYEAQ in the germline V gene. V lost 5 bases to trimming and J lost 1 base, with 8 bases between them. The DNA for the CDR3 is TGTGCCAGCAGCCCTACAGGGAACACTGAAGCTTTCTTT. Residues: CASSPTGNTEAFF.

The chain has TRBV5-5 and TRBJ1-1; 8 positions agree with TRBD1. The CDR3 runs 14 residues. Germline loops: CDR1 SGHKS, CDR2 YYEKEE (reference sequence). Losses at the gene ends were 6 bases for V and 2 bases for J; bases not matched to a gene: 6. CDR3 sequence reads: CASNPDRGNTEAFF. The CDR3 DNA is TGTGCCAGCAACCCTGACAGGGGCAACACTGAAGCTTTCTTT. The full variable domain, rest sourced from reference TRBV5-5 and TRBJ1-1, is DAGVTQSPTHLIKTRGQQVTLRCSPISGHKSVSWYQQVLGQGPQFIFQYYEKEERGRGNFPDRFSARQFPNYSSELNVNALLLGDSALYLCASNPDRGNTEAFFGQGTRLTVV.

This chain joins TRBV29-1 and TRBJ1-2, with a possible D match to TRBD1 (6 bases). Germline lookup yields CDR1 SQVTM and CDR2 ANQGSEA. The CDR3 sequence is 12 residues long. V was shortened by 7 bases and J by 8 bases, with 17 bases between the two germline ends. The CDR3 spells CSGDLQGSGYTF. The CDR3 coding sequence is TGCAGCGGCGACCTACAGGGAAGCGGCTACACCTTC. The entire variable domain, with the rest obtained from reference TRBV29-1 and TRBJ1-2, is as follows: SAVISQKPSRDICQRGTSLTIQCQVDSQVTMMFWYRQQPGQSLTLIATANQGSEATYESGFVIDKFPISRPNLTFSTLTVSNMSPEDSSIYLCSGDLQGSGYTFGSGTRLTVV.

The chain links TRBV6-5 to TRBJ1-4; the match to TRBD1 covers 8 bases. The CDR3 runs 14 residues. CDR1 MNHEY and CDR2 SVGAGI come from the germline V gene. The V gene end was trimmed by 6 bases and the J gene end by 4 bases; junction bases not matched to a gene: 4. The CDR3 loop reads CASRNRGINEKLFF. The DNA of the CDR3 is TGTGCCAGCAGAAACAGGGGGATTAATGAAAAACTGTTTTTT.

Here the CDR3 reads CASSIKAGGKSYNEQFF. CDR3 DNA sequence: TGTGCCAGTAGTATAAAAGCGGGGGGCAAATCCTACAATGAGCAGTTCTTC. The chain links TRBV19 to TRBJ2-1; 9 positions match TRBD2. There are 17 residues in the CDR3. J lost 1 base, V lost 2 bases, and 6 bases had no gene match. Germline CDR1 and CDR2: LNHDA and SQIVND (reference sequence).

This rearrangement joins TRBV5-6 to TRBJ1-6; 9 bases map to TRBD1. This CDR3 is 13 amino acids long. Losses at the gene ends were 6 bases for V and 7 bases for J; bases not matched to a gene: 2. The V gene's germline CDR1 is SGHDT and CDR2 YYEEEE. The CDR3 DNA is TGTGCCAGCAACGGACAGGGGAATTCACCCCTCCACTTT. This codes for CASNGQGNSPLHF.

The chain recombines TRBV5-6 with TRBJ1-2, with D possibly matching TRBD1 (5 bases). The CDR3 contains 11 residues. The V gene's germline CDR1 is SGHDT and CDR2 YYEEEE. V was clipped by 1 base and J by 14 bases, with 12 bases between them. The CDR3 sequence: CASSLFKEGTF. The CDR3 bases are TGTGCCAGCAGCTTGTTTAAGGAGGGGACCTTC.

The rearrangement uses TRBV6-5 and TRBJ1-3; D possibly corresponds to TRBD1 (5 bases). The germline V and J ends were trimmed by 6 bases and 0 bases, with 9 bases remaining between them. This CDR3 has 14 amino acids. Germline assignment: CDR1 MNHEY and CDR2 SVGAGI. The CDR3 sequence: CASSTTDSGNTIYF. Written as DNA, the CDR3 is TGTGCCAGCAGCACGACAGACTCTGGAAACACCATATATTTT.

The chain is built from TRBV29-1 and TRBJ2-3; 13 bases agree with TRBD2. The CDR3 is 17 amino acids. The ends lost 4 bases at V and 2 bases at J; junction bases unmatched: 9. Looked up from germline, CDR1 is SQVTM and CDR2 is ANQGSEA. The CDR3 nucleotides are TGCAGCGTTGGGGGTGGGGGACTAGCGGGGAACACAGATACGCAGTATTTT. This encodes CSVGGGGLAGNTDTQYF.

The chain uses TRBV28 and TRBJ1-2; D is unclear. V was cut by 4 bases and J by 2 bases, with 14 bases left in between. The length of the CDR3 is 15 residues. CDR1 MDHEN and CDR2 SYDVKM come from the germline V gene. CDR3 sequence (DNA): TGTGCCAGCAGTTCCGGCGGAGCTGAGAACTATGGCTACACCTTC. This codes for CASSSGGAENYGYTF.

The chain couples TRBV27 to TRBJ1-2, with a tentative D call TRBD1 (6 bases). V shed 1 base and J shed 4 bases, with 19 bases lying between them. Germline-derived CDR1 and CDR2 are MNHEY and SMNVEV (reference sequence). This CDR3 is 17 amino acids long. CDR3 region: CASSLFSGRGGPYGYTF. The CDR3 coding sequence is TGTGCCAGCAGTTTATTTTCGGGACGAGGGGGTCCCTATGGCTACACCTTC.

This clone was recorded once. The rearrangement joins TRBV7-2 to TRBJ2-3, with 12 bases lining up with TRBD2. Per germline, CDR1 SGHTA and CDR2 FQGNSA. The CDR3 consists of 15 residues. V shed 5 bases, J shed 6 bases, and the junction held 6 bases outside the gene matches. The CDR3 loop reads CASSPSGGAWDTQYF. The DNA for the CDR3 is TGTGCCAGCAGCCCTAGCGGGGGGGCATGGGATACGCAGTATTTT.

The chain employs TRBV14 and TRBJ1-4, with 8 positions matching TRBD1. J lost 7 bases, V lost 5 bases, and 3 bases had no gene match. The CDR3 is made up of 13 amino acids. Per the germline V gene, CDR1 is SGHDN and CDR2 is FVKESK. The CDR3 loop reads CASSYRGTEKLFF. DNA for the CDR3: TGTGCCAGCAGCTACAGGGGGACTGAAAAACTGTTTTTT.

This clone occurred once. The gene calls are TRBV25-1 and TRBJ2-7; no clear D gene. Per germline, CDR1 MGHDK and CDR2 SYGVNS. V was cut by 1 base and J by 0 bases, with 10 bases left in between. CDR3 length: 15 residues. The DNA of the CDR3 is TGTGCCAGCAGTGAATCTGGGTGGAGCTCCTACGAGCAGTACTTC. This sequence encodes CASSESGWSSYEQYF.

This chain links TRBV27 with TRBJ2-1; 7 nucleotides agree with TRBD2. J was trimmed by 7 bases and V by 3 bases; bases with no gene match: 9. Germline V gene sequence: CDR1 MNHEY, CDR2 SMNVEV (reference sequence). The CDR3 is made up of 15 amino acids. CDR3 coding DNA: TGTGCCAGCAGTTTCGGCGGGGGTGGTTTGAATGAGCAGTTCTTC. Translation gives CASSFGGGGLNEQFF.